The 11 T cell receptor beta chains in this list originate from one sample, sequenced in a study of OX40 agonist ivuxolimab in advanced cancers. Libraries were prepared by immunoSEQ multiplex PCR; TCRdb keeps only in-frame clonotypes and omits some of them. The sample gives 75,000 to 95,000 clones, more than 80% of which show up once; 0.2% to 0.25% is in the top ten. The source was CD4+ or CD8+ T cells sorted from blood, collected in a trial of the OX40 agonist ivuxolimab. These receptor sequences come from an adult with an advanced solid tumor such as melanoma, head and neck, liver or kidney cancer.

The chain recombines TRBV29-1 with TRBJ1-2, with D unresolved. Germline-derived CDR1 and CDR2 are SQVTM and ANQGSEA. The germline V and J ends were trimmed by 7 bases and 3 bases, with 18 bases remaining between them. The length of the CDR3 is 14 residues. CDR3 bases: TGCAGCGCCGCCTTGGGAGGGTGGGACTATGGCTACACCTTC. Its translation is CSAALGGWDYGYTF.

The chain employs TRBV11-2 and TRBJ1-1; D gene ambiguous. The CDR3 extends over 14 amino acids. Germline V gives CDR1 SGHAT, CDR2 FQNNGV. V lost 5 bases to trimming and J lost 4 bases, with 14 bases between them. The CDR3 DNA reads as TGTGCCAGCAGCGCGCCCCGCCTAGGCACTGAAGCTTTCTTT. It codes for CASSAPRLGTEAFF.

The genes are TRBV5-6 and TRBJ2-7; no firm D call. The CDR3 runs 12 residues. The V gene's germline CDR1 is SGHDT and CDR2 YYEEEE. Trimming stripped 1 base from V and 5 bases from J, with 7 bases between. CDR3 sequence reads: CASSLTVHEQYF. The CDR3 bases are TGTGCCAGCAGCTTGACAGTCCACGAGCAGTACTTC.

The gene calls are TRBV28 and TRBJ1-3, with no clear D. The CDR3 sequence is 15 residues long. From germline, CDR1 is MDHEN and CDR2 SYDVKM. Trimming took 7 bases from V and 5 from J, leaving 18 bases between them. CDR3 protein: CASTPLRGARNTIYF. The CDR3, as DNA: TGTGCCAGCACCCCCTTGCGGGGAGCCAGAAACACCATATATTTT.

This rearrangement joins TRBV7-3 to TRBJ2-3, with no clear D. CDR1 SGHTA and CDR2 FQGTGA come from the germline V gene. There are 14 residues in the CDR3. V was shortened by 1 base and J by 0 bases, with 5 bases between the two germline ends. CDR3 sequence reads: CASSLMSSTDTQYF. CDR3 sequence (DNA): TGTGCCAGCAGCTTAATGTCTAGCACAGATACGCAGTATTTT.

The V gene is TRBV28, the J gene TRBJ2-1, with TRBD1 matching 9 bases. Germline V gene data show CDR1 as MDHEN and CDR2 as SYDVKM. The CDR3 spans 14 residues. Trimming took 6 bases from V and 7 from J; bases not matched to a gene: 7. DNA for the CDR3: TGTGCCAGCAGGGTGGGACAGGGAGAAAATGAGCAGTTCTTC. It codes for CASRVGQGENEQFF. The full variable domain, rest sourced from reference TRBV28 and TRBJ2-1, is DVKVTQSSRYLVKRTGEKVFLECVQDMDHENMFWYRQDPGLGLRLIYFSYDVKMKEKGDIPEGYSVSREKKERFSLILESASTNQTSMYLCASRVGQGENEQFFGPGTRLTVL.

This clone has just one count. The chain joins TRBV5-8 to TRBJ2-3; 8 bases fit TRBD2. V was pared by 0 bases and J by 0 bases, with 6 bases of the junction left unmatched. The CDR3 is 17 amino acids. CDR1 and CDR2 (germline): SGHTS, YDEGEE. This CDR3 is CASSLAKTSESTDTQYF. For the CDR3, the DNA is TGTGCCAGCAGCTTGGCCAAGACTAGCGAGAGCACAGATACGCAGTATTTT.

This clone has a handful of counts. The rearrangement uses TRBV18 and TRBJ1-1; no clear D. V lost 3 bases and J 2 bases, leaving 10 bases between the germline ends. Germline CDR1 is KGHSH and CDR2 is LQKENI. CDR3 length: 14 residues. CDR3 loop: CASSPTGDNTEAFF. CDR3 bases: TGTGCCAGCTCACCTACGGGCGACAACACTGAAGCTTTCTTT.

This clone was counted a single time. This chain links TRBV6-1 with TRBJ2-3; D call uncertain. CDR3 length equals 13 residues. Per germline, CDR1 MNHNS and CDR2 SASEGT. The ends were cut back, 7 bases at V and 2 bases at J, with 10 bases in the middle. The CDR3 protein is CASTEHFTDTQYF. CDR3 DNA sequence: TGTGCCAGCACCGAGCACTTCACAGATACGCAGTATTTT.

The chain couples TRBV5-1 to TRBJ2-1; D uncertain. V was trimmed by 0 bases and J by 10 bases, leaving 14 bases between them. This CDR3 is 14 amino acids long. Looked up from germline, CDR1 is SGHRS and CDR2 is YFSETQ. The DNA for the CDR3 is TGCGCCAGCAGCTTGGTCGGCTACCAGAGGGAGCAGTTCTTC. It yields the protein CASSLVGYQREQFF.

The V gene is TRBV4-3, the J gene TRBJ2-7; tentative D call: TRBD1 (6 bases). The germline V and J ends were trimmed by 4 bases and 5 bases, with 12 bases remaining between them. The CDR3 loop spans 13 amino acids. Germline V gene sequence: CDR1 LGHNA, CDR2 YSLEER. The CDR3 nucleotides are TGCGCCAGCAGCCTAAAGGGGGAGCACGAGCAGTACTTC. As protein: CASSLKGEHEQYF.